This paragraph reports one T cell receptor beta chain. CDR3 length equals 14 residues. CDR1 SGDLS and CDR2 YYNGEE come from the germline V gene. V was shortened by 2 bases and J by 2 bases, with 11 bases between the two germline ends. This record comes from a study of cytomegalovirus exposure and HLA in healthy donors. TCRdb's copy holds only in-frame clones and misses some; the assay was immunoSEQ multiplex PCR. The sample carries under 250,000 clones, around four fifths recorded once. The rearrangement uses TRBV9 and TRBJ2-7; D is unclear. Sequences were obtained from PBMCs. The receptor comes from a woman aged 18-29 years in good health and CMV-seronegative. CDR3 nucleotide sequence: TGTGCCAGCAGCGTGGGCGGCATGACCTACGAGCAGTACTTC. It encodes CASSVGGMTYEQYF.